The entry that follows covers one TCR beta chain sequence. What it binds is unknown. The repertoire was sequenced with immunoSEQ multiplex PCR; TCRdb's copy has only in-frame clones and lacks some. This table holds roughly 2.1 million clones, about 93% found once. The data belong to a study of shared clonotypes between healthy human individuals. Looking at the study overall: The study used three CD4 naive, three CD4 memory, two CD8 naive and one CD8 memory plate per donor. General observations from the study: Though the depth was large, rarefaction showed that sorted-subset sequencing was incomplete.

Trimming left V 0 bases short and J 0 bases short, with 6 bases between. CDR3 length equals 15 residues. Germline loops: CDR1 LGHNA, CDR2 YSLEER. As defined, naive CD8 cells were CD45RO-negative and positively selected for CCR7, with terminally differentiated effector memory CD45RA+ cells excluded. V is TRBV4-3 and J is TRBJ1-5; no clear D. This clonotype was sampled from a man aged 18 to 29 in good health. Some clones in this sample may be carry-over from other donors' samples. Specimen: naive CD8+ T cells from PBMCs. The chain's CDR3 is CASSQDMSSNQPQHF. Here the CDR3 DNA reads TGCGCCAGCAGCCAAGATATGTCTAGCAATCAGCCCCAGCATTTT.